Listed below are T cell receptor beta chains from one sample, sequenced in a study of blood T cell repertoires in COVID-19. TCRdb's copy holds only in-frame clones and misses some; the assay was immunoSEQ multiplex PCR. The sample consists of fewer than 200,000 clones, around four fifths of them appearing once. Sequencing was performed on peripheral blood. Receptors were obtained from an elderly woman with active or convalescent COVID-19. Each CDR3 is given with its conserved first and last residue. The D gene is left open where the match is weak. Clone size is stated in some rows and not others, as once, few, many or a class when expanded.

D	V	J	size	DNA	CDR3
TRBD1	TRBV18	TRBJ1-2	few	TGTGCCAGCTCAAGACCAGGGGGTGACGGCTACACCTTC	CASSRPGGDGYTF
-	TRBV18	TRBJ1-4	-	TGTGCCAGCTCACCGACAGCAACTAATGAAAAACTGTTTTTT	CASSPTATNEKLFF
-	TRBV29-1	TRBJ1-1	few	TGCAGCGTAGGGTTAGGGGTGAACACTGAAGCTTTCTTT	CSVGLGVNTEAFF
-	TRBV12-3/TRBV12-4	TRBJ1-6	-	TGTGCCAGCAGTGACGTGACAATCCCCCTCCACTTT	CASSDVTIPLHF
-	TRBV19	TRBJ2-7	-	TGTGCCAGTAGTATAGGTTGGGAGGACTCCTACGAGCAGTACTTC	CASSIGWEDSYEQYF
-	TRBV3-1/TRBV3-2	TRBJ1-4	-	TGTGCCAGCAGCCAACGGGGGGCAACTAATGAAAAACTGTTTTTT	CASSQRGATNEKLFF
-	TRBV7-6	TRBJ1-1	once	TGTGCCAGCAGCTTAGGGACAGTGAACACTGAAGCTTTCTTT	CASSLGTVNTEAFF
-	TRBV12-3/TRBV12-4	TRBJ1-1	once	TGTGCCAGCAGCCCGGGGTACACTGAAGCTTTCTTT	CASSPGYTEAFF
-	TRBV7-8	TRBJ2-5	once	TGTGCCAGCAGCCACCCTGGCGGAGAGACCCAGTACTTC	CASSHPGGETQYF
-	TRBV4-3	TRBJ1-1	-	TGCGCCAGCAGTCCCACAACAGGGTCGGGCGTTGCTTTCTTT	CASSPTTGSGVAFF
TRBD1	TRBV7-2	TRBJ1-5	-	TGTGCCAGCAGCTTAGCGACAGGGAGTGGACAGCCCCAGCATTTT	CASSLATGSGQPQHF
TRBD1	TRBV19	TRBJ1-4	-	TGTGCCAGTAGCGACGACAGGGGGCAGACTAATGAAAAACTGTTTTTT	CASSDDRGQTNEKLFF
TRBD1	TRBV19	TRBJ2-7	-	TGTGCCAGTAGTATCCGGGACAGAAATTACTTCTACGAGCAGTACTTC	CASSIRDRNYFYEQYF
-	TRBV11-3	TRBJ1-3	-	TGTGCCAGCAGCCACGGGAATTCCTCTGGAAACACCATATATTTT	CASSHGNSSGNTIYF
-	TRBV19	TRBJ2-1	once	TGTGCCAGTAGATGGGGGGACCATGAGCAGTTCTTC	CASRWGDHEQFF
-	TRBV6-5	TRBJ1-2	-	TGTGCCAGCAGTTACATGGGGAGGGGCTACACCTTC	CASSYMGRGYTF
-	TRBV5-1	TRBJ2-1	-	TGCGCCAGCAGCTTGGGCGGGGCTAGCTCCTACAATGAGCAGTTCTTC	CASSLGGASSYNEQFF
-	TRBV5-1	TRBJ1-1	-	TGCGCCAGCAGCCCGGACGCGGGCACTGAAGCTTTCTTT	CASSPDAGTEAFF
TRBD1	TRBV7-2	TRBJ2-1	-	TGTGCCAGCAGCCCCGGACAGGGTTCCTACAATGAGCAGTTCTTC	CASSPGQGSYNEQFF
-	TRBV3-1/TRBV3-2	TRBJ1-1	-	TGTGCCAGCAGCCGGGCAAACACTGAAGCTTTCTTT	CASSRANTEAFF
-	TRBV4-3	TRBJ1-2	-	TGCGCCAGCAGCCAAGATAGGGGATATCACTATGGCTACACCTTC	CASSQDRGYHYGYTF
TRBD2	TRBV6-2/TRBV6-3	TRBJ2-5	-	TGTGCCAGCAGTTACCTCCCCCCGCTAGCGGGGGGGCAAGAGACCCAGTACTTC	CASSYLPPLAGGQETQYF
-	TRBV19	TRBJ2-5	once	TGTGCCAGTAGTTTTCCAAGCTCTTCAGAGACCCAGTACTTC	CASSFPSSSETQYF
TRBD1	TRBV6-4	TRBJ2-7	-	TGTGCCAGCAGTGTTGGGACAGGGAGCTCCTACGAGCAGTACTTC	CASSVGTGSSYEQYF
-	TRBV19	TRBJ1-2	once	TGTGCCAGTAGTGCCGACAGGCGGGCAACCGGCTACACCTTC	CASSADRRATGYTF
TRBD2	TRBV3-1/TRBV3-2	TRBJ2-1	-	TGTGCCAGCAGCCAATTAGGGGCGGGGGACTACAATGAGCAGTTCTTC	CASSQLGAGDYNEQFF
-	TRBV6-5	TRBJ1-4	once	TGTGCCAGCAGTACCGGGGAGTTGGGTGAAAAACTGTTTTTT	CASSTGELGEKLFF
TRBD1	TRBV27	TRBJ1-5	-	TGTGCCAGCGGGCGGACAGGGGGTAATAGCAATCAGCCCCAGCATTTT	CASGRTGGNSNQPQHF
TRBD1	TRBV5-4	TRBJ1-2	once	TGTGCCAGCAGTCATCGGGACAGGCCCCACTATGGCTACACCTTC	CASSHRDRPHYGYTF